This T cell receptor beta chain is drawn from a study of T cells after posttransplantation cyclophosphamide. The study's findings and limits: Donor-recipient repertoire similarity was low at 1-2 months, rising over year one. TRB overlap between skin or GI tissue T cells and blood was limited.

In the case of this clone: The antigen remains undetermined.

Treatment was busulfan-fludarabine conditioning, a marrow graft, and cyclophosphamide on days +3 and +4. The method was immunoSEQ multiplex PCR; TCRdb's version includes in-frame clones alone and lacks a portion of them. The sample shows 7,500 to 10,000 clones, roughly four fifths of them seen only once. Germline V gene sequence: CDR1 PRHDT, CDR2 FYEKMQ (reference sequence). The CDR3 consists of 16 residues. The trim removed 4 bases at V and 0 bases at J, leaving 4 bases unmatched. The input for sequencing was PBMCs, taken approximately 1,900 days after a stem cell transplant with posttransplant cyclophosphamide. The chain carries TRBV13 and TRBJ2-2; 8 positions match TRBD1. The sequence came from a female patient between 40 and 50 years old who received an allogeneic stem cell transplant from a related donor, was CMV-positive, and had no GVHD. T cells may partly derive from the graft donor. CDR3 DNA: TGTGCCAGCAGCTCCTCGGACAGGGCGAACACCGGGGAGCTGTTTTTT. This sequence encodes CASSSSDRANTGELFF.